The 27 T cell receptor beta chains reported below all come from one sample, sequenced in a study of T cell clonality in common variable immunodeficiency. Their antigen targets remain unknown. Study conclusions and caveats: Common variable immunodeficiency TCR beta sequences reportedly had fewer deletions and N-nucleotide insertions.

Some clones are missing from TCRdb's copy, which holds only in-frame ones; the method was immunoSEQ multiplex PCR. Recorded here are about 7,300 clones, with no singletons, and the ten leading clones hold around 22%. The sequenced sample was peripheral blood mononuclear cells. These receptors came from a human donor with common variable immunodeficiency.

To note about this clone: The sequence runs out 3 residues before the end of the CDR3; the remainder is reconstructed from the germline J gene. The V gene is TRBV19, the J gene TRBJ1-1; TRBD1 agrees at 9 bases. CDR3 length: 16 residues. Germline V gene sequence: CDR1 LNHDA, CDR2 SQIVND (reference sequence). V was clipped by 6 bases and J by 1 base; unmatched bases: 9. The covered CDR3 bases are TGTGCCAGTAGAGCCGGGACAGGGAAGAGGAACACTGAA. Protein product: CASRAGTGKRNTE. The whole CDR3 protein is CASRAGTGKRNTEAFF.

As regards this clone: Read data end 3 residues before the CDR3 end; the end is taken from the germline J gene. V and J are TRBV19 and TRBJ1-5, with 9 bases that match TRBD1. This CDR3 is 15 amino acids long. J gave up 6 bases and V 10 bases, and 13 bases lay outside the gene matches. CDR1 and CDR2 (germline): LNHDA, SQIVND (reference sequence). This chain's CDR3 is CAISSGTGPGQPQHF. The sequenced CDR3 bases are TGTGCCATTTCTTCAGGGACAGGGCCGGGTCAGCCC.

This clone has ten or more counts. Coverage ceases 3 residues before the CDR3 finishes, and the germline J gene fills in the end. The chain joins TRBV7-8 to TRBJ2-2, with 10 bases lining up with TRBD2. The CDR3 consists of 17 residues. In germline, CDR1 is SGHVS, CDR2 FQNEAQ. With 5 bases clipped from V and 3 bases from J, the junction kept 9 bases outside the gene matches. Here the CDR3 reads CASSVLAGALDTGELFF. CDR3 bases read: TGTGCCAGCAGCGTTCTAGCGGGAGCCTTGGACACCGGGGAG.

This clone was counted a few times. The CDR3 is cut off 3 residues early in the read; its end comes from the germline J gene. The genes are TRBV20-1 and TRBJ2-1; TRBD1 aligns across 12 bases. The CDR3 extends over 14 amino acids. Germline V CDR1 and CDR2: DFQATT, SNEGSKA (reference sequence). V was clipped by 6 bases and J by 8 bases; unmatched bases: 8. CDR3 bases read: TGCAGTGCCAACCCGGGACAGGGGGCAGATGAG. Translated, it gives CSANPGQGADE. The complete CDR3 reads CSANPGQGADEQFF.

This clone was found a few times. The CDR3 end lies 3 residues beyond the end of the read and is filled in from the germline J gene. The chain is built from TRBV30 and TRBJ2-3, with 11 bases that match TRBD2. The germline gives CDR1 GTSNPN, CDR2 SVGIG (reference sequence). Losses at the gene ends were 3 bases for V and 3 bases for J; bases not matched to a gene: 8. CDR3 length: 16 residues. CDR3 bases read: TGTGCCTGGAGGGGGGGTAGCGGGAGGGGAACAGATACG. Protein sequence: CAWRGGSGRGTDT. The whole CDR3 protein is CAWRGGSGRGTDTQYF.

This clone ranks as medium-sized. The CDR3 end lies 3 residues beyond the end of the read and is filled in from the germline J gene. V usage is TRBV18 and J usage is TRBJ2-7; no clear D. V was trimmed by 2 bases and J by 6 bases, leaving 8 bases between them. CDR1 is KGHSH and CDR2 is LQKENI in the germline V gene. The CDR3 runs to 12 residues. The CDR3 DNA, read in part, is TGTGCCAGCTCACCATATGGCTCCGAG. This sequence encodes CASSPYGSE. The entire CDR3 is CASSPYGSEQYF. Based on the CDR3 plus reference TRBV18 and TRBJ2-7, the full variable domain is NAGVMQNPRHLVRRRGQEARLRCSPMKGHSHVYWYRQLPEEGLKFMVYLQKENIIDESGMPKERFSAEFPKEGPSILRIQQVVRGDSAAYFCASSPYGSEQYFGPGTRLTVT.

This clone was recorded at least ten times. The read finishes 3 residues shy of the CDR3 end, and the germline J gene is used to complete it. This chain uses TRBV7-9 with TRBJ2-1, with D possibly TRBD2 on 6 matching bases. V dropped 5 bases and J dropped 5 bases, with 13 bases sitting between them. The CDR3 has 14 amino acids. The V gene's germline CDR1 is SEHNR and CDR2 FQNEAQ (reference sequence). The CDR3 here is CASSHRDWDNEQFF. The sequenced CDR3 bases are TGTGCCAGCAGCCACCGGGACTGGGACAATGAG.

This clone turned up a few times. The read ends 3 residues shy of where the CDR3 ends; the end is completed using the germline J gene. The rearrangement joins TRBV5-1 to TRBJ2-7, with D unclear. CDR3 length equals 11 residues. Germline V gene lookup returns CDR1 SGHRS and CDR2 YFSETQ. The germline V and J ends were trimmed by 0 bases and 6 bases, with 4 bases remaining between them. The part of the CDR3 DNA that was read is TGCGCCAGCAGCTTGGAAGGCGAG. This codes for CASSLEGE. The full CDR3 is CASSLEGEQYF.

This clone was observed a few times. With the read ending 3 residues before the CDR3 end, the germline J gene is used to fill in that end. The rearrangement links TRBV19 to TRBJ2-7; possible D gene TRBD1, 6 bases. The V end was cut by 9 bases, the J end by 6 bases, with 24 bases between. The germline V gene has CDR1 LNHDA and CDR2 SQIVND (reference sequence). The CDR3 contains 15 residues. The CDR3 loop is CASSQTRGGRSEQYF. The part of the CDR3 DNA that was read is TGTGCCAGCTCCCAAACAAGAGGGGGAAGGTCCGAG.

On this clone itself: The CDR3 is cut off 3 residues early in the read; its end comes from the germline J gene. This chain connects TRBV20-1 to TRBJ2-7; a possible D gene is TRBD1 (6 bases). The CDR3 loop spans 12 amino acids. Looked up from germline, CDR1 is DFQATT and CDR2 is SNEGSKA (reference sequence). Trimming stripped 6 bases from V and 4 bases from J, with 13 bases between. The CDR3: CSAERDKYEQYF. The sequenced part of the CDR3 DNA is TGCAGTGCAGAGAGGGACAAATACGAG.

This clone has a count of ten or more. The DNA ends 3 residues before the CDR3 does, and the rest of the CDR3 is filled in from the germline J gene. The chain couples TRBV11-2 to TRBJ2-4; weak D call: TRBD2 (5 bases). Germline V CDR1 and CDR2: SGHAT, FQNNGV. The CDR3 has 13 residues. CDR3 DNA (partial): TGTGCCAGCAGCTTAGGGCGGGCAAGCGGT. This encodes CASSLGRASG. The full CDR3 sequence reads CASSLGRASGQYF. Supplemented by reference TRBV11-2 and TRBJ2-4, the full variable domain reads EAGVAQSPRYKIIEKRQSVAFWCNPISGHATLYWYQQILGQGPKLLIQFQNNGVVDDSQLPKDRFSAERLKGVDSTLKIQPAKLEDSAVYLCASSLGRASGQYFGAGTRLSVL.

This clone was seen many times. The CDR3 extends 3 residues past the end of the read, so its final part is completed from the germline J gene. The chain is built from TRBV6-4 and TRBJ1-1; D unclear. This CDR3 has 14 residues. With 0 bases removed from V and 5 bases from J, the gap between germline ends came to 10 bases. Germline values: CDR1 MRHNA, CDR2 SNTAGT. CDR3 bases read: TGTGCCAGCAGTGACTCGTCGAAAGGGACTGAA. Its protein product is CASSDSSKGTE. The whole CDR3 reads CASSDSSKGTEAFF.

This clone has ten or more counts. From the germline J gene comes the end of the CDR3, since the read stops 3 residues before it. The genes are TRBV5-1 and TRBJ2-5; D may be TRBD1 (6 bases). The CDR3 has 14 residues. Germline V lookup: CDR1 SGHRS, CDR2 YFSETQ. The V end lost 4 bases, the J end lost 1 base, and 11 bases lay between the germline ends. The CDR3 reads CASSGGQSQETQYF. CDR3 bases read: TGCGCCAGCAGCGGAGGACAGAGCCAAGAGACC. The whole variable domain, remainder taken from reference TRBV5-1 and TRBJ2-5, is KAGVTQTPRYLIKTRGQQVTLSCSPISGHRSVSWYQQTPGQGLQFLFEYFSETQRNKGNFPGRFSGRQFSNSRSEMNVSTLELGDSALYLCASSGGQSQETQYFGPGTRLLVL.

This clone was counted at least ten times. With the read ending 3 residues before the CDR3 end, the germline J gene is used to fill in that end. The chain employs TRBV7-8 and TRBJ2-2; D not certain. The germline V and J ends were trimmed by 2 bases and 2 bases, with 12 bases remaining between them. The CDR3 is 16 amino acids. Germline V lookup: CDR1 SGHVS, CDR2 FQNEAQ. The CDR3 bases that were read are TGTGCCAGCAGCTTACCAGCAGGAATCAACACCGGGGAG. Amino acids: CASSLPAGINTGE. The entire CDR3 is CASSLPAGINTGELFF.

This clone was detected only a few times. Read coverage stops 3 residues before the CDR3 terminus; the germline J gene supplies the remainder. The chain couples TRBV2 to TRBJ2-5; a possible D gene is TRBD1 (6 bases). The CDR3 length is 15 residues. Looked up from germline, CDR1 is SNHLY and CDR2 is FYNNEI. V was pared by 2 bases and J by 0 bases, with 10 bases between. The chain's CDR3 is CASSERQGNQETQYF. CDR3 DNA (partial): TGTGCCAGCAGTGAACGGCAGGGGAACCAAGAGACC.

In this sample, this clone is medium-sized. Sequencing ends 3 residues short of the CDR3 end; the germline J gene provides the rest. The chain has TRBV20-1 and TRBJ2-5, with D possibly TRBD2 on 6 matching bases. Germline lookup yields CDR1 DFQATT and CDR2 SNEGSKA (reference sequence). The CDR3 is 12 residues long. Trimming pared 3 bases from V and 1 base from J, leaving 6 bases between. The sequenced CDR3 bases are TGCAGTGCTAGGACTAGCCAAGAGACC. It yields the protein CSARTSQET. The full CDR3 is CSARTSQETQYF.

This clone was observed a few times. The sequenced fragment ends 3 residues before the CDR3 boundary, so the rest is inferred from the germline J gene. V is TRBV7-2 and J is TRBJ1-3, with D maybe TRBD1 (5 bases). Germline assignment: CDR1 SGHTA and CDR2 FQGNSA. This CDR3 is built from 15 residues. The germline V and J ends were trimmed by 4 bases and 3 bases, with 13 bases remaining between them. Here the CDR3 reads CASSSVGGYGNTIYF. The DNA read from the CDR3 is TGTGCCAGCAGCTCCGTCGGGGGGTATGGAAACACC.

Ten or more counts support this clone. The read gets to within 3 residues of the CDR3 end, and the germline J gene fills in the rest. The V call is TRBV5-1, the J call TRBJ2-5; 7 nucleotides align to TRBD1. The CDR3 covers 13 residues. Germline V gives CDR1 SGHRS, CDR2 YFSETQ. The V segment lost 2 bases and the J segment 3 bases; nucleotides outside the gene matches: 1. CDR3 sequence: CASSLGTEETQYF. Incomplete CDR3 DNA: TGCGCCAGCAGCTTAGGGACAGAAGAGACC. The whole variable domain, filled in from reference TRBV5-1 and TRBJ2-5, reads KAGVTQTPRYLIKTRGQQVTLSCSPISGHRSVSWYQQTPGQGLQFLFEYFSETQRNKGNFPGRFSGRQFSNSRSEMNVSTLELGDSALYLCASSLGTEETQYFGPGTRLLVL.

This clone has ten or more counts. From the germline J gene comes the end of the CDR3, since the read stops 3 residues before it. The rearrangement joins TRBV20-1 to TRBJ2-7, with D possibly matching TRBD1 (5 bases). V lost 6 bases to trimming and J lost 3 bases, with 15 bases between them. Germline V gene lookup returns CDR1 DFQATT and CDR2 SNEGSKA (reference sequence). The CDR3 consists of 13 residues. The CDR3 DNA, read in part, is TGCAGTGCCGACGACAGTAATCTCTACGAG. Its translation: CSADDSNLYE. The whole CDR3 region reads CSADDSNLYEQYF.

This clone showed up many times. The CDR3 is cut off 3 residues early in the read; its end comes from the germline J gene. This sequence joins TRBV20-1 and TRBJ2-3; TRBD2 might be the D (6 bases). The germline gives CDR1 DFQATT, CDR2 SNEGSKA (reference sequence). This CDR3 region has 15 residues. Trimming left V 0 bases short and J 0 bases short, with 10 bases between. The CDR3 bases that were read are TGCAGTGCTAGAGATGGGACTTCTAGCACAGATACG. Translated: CSARDGTSSTDT. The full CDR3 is CSARDGTSSTDTQYF.

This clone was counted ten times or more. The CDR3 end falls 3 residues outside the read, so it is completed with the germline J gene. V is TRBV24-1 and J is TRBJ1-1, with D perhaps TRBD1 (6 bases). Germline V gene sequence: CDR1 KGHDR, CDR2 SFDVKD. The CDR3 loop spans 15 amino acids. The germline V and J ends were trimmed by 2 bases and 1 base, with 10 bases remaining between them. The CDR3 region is CATSDSDSRNTEAFF. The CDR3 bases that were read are TGTGCCACCAGTGATTCGGACAGCCGGAACACTGAA.

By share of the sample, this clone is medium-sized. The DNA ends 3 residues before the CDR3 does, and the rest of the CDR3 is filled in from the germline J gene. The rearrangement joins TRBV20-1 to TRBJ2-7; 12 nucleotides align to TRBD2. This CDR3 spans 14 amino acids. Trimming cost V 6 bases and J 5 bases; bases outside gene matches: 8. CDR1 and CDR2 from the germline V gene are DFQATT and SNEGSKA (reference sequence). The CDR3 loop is CSALTSGRLNEQYF. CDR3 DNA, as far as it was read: TGCAGTGCCCTAACTAGCGGGAGGCTTAACGAG.

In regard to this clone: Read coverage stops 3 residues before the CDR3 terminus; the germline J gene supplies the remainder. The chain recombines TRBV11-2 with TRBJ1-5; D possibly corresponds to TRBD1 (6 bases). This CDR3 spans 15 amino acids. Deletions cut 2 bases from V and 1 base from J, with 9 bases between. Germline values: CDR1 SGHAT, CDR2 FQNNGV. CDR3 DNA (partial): TGTGCCAGCAGCTTAAGTGGGGGCAGCAATCAGCCC. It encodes CASSLSGGSNQP. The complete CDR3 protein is CASSLSGGSNQPQHF.

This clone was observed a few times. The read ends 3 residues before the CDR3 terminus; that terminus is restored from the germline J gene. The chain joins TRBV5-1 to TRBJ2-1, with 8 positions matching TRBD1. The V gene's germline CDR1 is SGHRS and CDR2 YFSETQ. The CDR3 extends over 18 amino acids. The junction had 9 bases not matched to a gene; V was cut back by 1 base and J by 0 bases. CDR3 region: CASSLLDREEPSYNEQFF. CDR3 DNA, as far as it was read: TGCGCCAGCAGCTTGTTGGACAGGGAGGAGCCCTCCTACAATGAG.

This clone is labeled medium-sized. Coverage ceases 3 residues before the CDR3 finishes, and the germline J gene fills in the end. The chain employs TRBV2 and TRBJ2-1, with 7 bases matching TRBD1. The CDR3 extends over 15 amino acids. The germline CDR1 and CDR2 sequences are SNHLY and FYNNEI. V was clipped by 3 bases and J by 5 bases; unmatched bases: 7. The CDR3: CASSDPGQINNEQFF. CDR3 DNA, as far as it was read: TGTGCCAGCAGTGACCCGGGACAGATTAACAATGAG.

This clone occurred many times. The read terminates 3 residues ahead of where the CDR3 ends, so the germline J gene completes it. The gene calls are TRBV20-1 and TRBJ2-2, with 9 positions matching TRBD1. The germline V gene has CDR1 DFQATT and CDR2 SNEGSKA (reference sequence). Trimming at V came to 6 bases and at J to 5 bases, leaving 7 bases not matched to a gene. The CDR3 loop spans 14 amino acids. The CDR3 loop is CSAKQGAYTGELFF. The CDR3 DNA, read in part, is TGCAGTGCGAAACAGGGGGCTTATACCGGGGAG.

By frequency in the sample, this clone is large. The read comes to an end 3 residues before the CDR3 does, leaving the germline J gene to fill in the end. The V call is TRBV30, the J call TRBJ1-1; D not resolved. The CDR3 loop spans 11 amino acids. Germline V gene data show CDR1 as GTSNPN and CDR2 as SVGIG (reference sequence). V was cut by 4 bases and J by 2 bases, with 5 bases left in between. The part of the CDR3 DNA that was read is TGTGCCTGGACAGTTAACACTGAA. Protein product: CAWTVNTE. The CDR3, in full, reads CAWTVNTEAFF. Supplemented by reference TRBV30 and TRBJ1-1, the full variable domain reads SQTIHQWPATLVQPVGSPLSLECTVEGTSNPNLYWYRQAAGRGLQLLFYSVGIGQISSEVPQNLSASRPQDRQFILSSKKLLLSDSGFYLCAWTVNTEAFFGQGTRLTVV.